A selection of T cell receptor beta chains follows, all from one sample in a study of beta chain features in type 1 diabetes. Some clones are missing from TCRdb's copy, which holds only in-frame ones; the method was immunoSEQ multiplex PCR. The table lists a few hundred thousand clones, approximately 12% of them singletons. The sequenced sample was naive CD4+ T cells from blood. All receptors come from a man younger than 35 in good health. Each CDR3 is given with its conserved first and last residue. Fields, in order: D gene, V gene, J gene, clone size, CDR3 DNA, CDR3 protein. A D gene is named only where the DNA matches it firmly. Size is omitted from some rows. Given values are once, few, many or a class for expanded clones.

NA	TRBV4-3	TRBJ2-3	NA	TGCGCCAGCAGCCAAGGGGGCCGTAGCACAGATACGCAGTATTTT	CASSQGGRSTDTQYF
NA	TRBV5-4	TRBJ2-7	few	TGTGCCAGCAGCTTGGCGATCGGGGGCGAGCAGTACTTC	CASSLAIGGEQYF
NA	TRBV30	TRBJ2-1	many	TGTGCCTGGAGCCAGAGCGATGAGCAGTTCTTC	CAWSQSDEQFF
NA	TRBV7-3	TRBJ2-1	few	TGTGCCAGCAGCCTAGGAGGGGCGGCTACTCTCCGCTACAATGAGCAGTTCTTC	CASSLGGAATLRYNEQFF
NA	TRBV18	TRBJ2-7	NA	TGTGCCAGCTCAACCCCGGACAGAGATTACGAGCAGTACTTC	CASSTPDRDYEQYF
NA	TRBV30	TRBJ1-5	NA	TGTGCCTGGAGTGCCGGGGTTGGACAGCCCCAGCATTTT	CAWSAGVGQPQHF
NA	TRBV5-1	TRBJ2-1	NA	TGCGCCAGCAGTGAGGCGCTTGGGAATGAGCAGTTCTTC	CASSEALGNEQFF
NA	TRBV6-6	TRBJ1-2	NA	TGTGCCAGCAGTTACTCCCCTAACAGGGCCAATGGCTACACCTTC	CASSYSPNRANGYTF
NA	TRBV4-2	TRBJ2-7	few	TGTGCCAGCAGCCAAGCGGCAGGTTCCTACGAGCAGTACTTC	CASSQAAGSYEQYF
NA	TRBV9	TRBJ2-5	NA	TGTGCCAGCAGCCCTACCCCGGGGGAGGAGACCCAGTACTTC	CASSPTPGEETQYF
TRBD1	TRBV7-9	TRBJ2-7	NA	TGTGCCAGCAGCTTACCCCGGGACAGCTCCTACGAGCAGTACTTC	CASSLPRDSSYEQYF
TRBD1	TRBV11-3	TRBJ1-2	few	TGTGCCAGCAGCCGGAAGGTGTTGCGACAGGGGGTGCGCTATGGCTACACCTTC	CASSRKVLRQGVRYGYTF
NA	TRBV15	TRBJ1-5	NA	TGTGCCACCAGCAGAGGTCTTAATCAGCCCCAGCATTTT	CATSRGLNQPQHF
TRBD1	TRBV25-1	TRBJ2-5	NA	TGTGCCAGCAGGGAGGGACAGGGGGACGAGACCCAGTACTTC	CASREGQGDETQYF
TRBD1	TRBV15	TRBJ2-1	NA	TGTGCCACCAGCTGGAGACAGGGAAATGAGCAGTTCTTC	CATSWRQGNEQFF
TRBD1	TRBV6-1	TRBJ2-4	NA	TGTGCCAGCAGTGAAAGGTCGGGACAGAAAAACATTCAGTACTTC	CASSERSGQKNIQYF
TRBD1	TRBV6-6	TRBJ2-7	few	TGTGCCAGCAGTTACTCCTCGGACAGGGGGGACGAGCAGTACTTC	CASSYSSDRGDEQYF
NA	TRBV18	TRBJ1-1	NA	TGTGCCAGCTCACCACGTATTCGGGACACTGAAGCTTTCTTT	CASSPRIRDTEAFF
NA	TRBV19	TRBJ2-5	few	TGTGCCAGTAAGATTTCCCCCTCAACGGGGGAGACCCAGTACTTC	CASKISPSTGETQYF
TRBD2	TRBV9	TRBJ2-1	few	TGTGCCAGCAGCGTGGGACCGGGGACTAGCGGGGCTAGCTCCTACAATGAGCAGTTCTTC	CASSVGPGTSGASSYNEQFF
NA	TRBV18	TRBJ2-2	few	TGTGCCAGCTCACCCCCCGGGACTTATCGTGCCGGGGAGCTGTTTTTT	CASSPPGTYRAGELFF
TRBD1	TRBV7-9	TRBJ2-5	few	TGTGCCAGCAGCCCAGGTGGCAGGGGGCGAGGAGAGACCCAGTACTTC	CASSPGGRGRGETQYF
TRBD1	TRBV5-5	TRBJ2-1	NA	TGTGCCAGCAGCACGGGACAGGGGGCTGTCGACAATGAGCAGTTCTTC	CASSTGQGAVDNEQFF
NA	TRBV5-6	TRBJ1-2	NA	TGTGCCAGCAGCCTCAGGTATGGCTACACCTTC	CASSLRYGYTF
TRBD1	TRBV5-5	TRBJ1-6	NA	TGTGCCAGCAGCAGACAGGGGGACAATTCACCCCTCCACTTT	CASSRQGDNSPLHF
TRBD1	TRBV2	TRBJ1-2	NA	TGTGCCAGCAGGGGGACAGGGCTCTCTTATGGCTACACCTTC	CASRGTGLSYGYTF
NA	TRBV7-2	TRBJ2-5	few	TGTGCCAGCAGCTTGGGAGATGGCCAGTACTTC	CASSLGDGQYF
NA	TRBV5-6	TRBJ1-1	few	TGTGCCAGCAGCTTGTTAGGGGACACTGAAGCTTTCTTT	CASSLLGDTEAFF
NA	TRBV9	TRBJ1-6	NA	TGTGCCAGCAGCTTCCGACAGATTTCACCCCTCCACTTT	CASSFRQISPLHF
TRBD2	TRBV6-6	TRBJ2-5	NA	TGTGCCAGCAACTTAGCGGGGGAAGAGACCCAGTACTTC	CASNLAGEETQYF
NA	TRBV4-3	TRBJ1-2	few	TGCGCCAGCAGCCAAGCATCGGACAGCCTCTATGGCTACACCTTC	CASSQASDSLYGYTF
TRBD1	TRBV29-1	TRBJ2-2	few	TGCAGCGGAGGGGGCAGCGCTAACACCGGGGAGCTGTTTTTT	CSGGGSANTGELFF
TRBD2	TRBV11-3	TRBJ2-3	NA	TGTGCCAGCAGCTTAGGGGGCCTAGCGGCAAGCACAGATACGCAGTATTTT	CASSLGGLAASTDTQYF
TRBD1	TRBV7-9	TRBJ2-1	NA	TGTGCCAGCAGCTGGGGGACAGGGTCGGCCAATGAGCAGTTCTTC	CASSWGTGSANEQFF
NA	TRBV2	TRBJ2-6	few	TGTGCCAGCTGGGGGCTCGCCGGGGCCAACGTCCTGACTTTC	CASWGLAGANVLTF
TRBD1	TRBV28	TRBJ2-1	NA	TGTGCCAGCAGTTTAGACAGGGAGTCCTACAATGAGCAGTTCTTC	CASSLDRESYNEQFF
NA	TRBV2	TRBJ1-2	few	TGTGCCAGCAGTGGACAGTACTATGGCTACACCTTC	CASSGQYYGYTF
NA	TRBV6-1	TRBJ1-2	few	TGTGCCAGCAGTGAAGAGGTAGCTTATGTTGGCTACACCTTC	CASSEEVAYVGYTF
TRBD1	TRBV28	TRBJ2-2	NA	TGTGCCAGCAGTTTAGGGCAGGGGGCGATGAACACCGGGGAGCTGTTTTTT	CASSLGQGAMNTGELFF
NA	TRBV10-3	TRBJ1-2	NA	TGTGCCACCGGCGAGGGGGGGAACTATGGCTACACCTTC	CATGEGGNYGYTF
NA	TRBV7-9	TRBJ1-2	NA	TGTGCCAGCAGCTTATCCCCGGACGGGAGCTATGGCTACACCTTC	CASSLSPDGSYGYTF
NA	TRBV27	TRBJ2-7	NA	TGTGCCAGCAGTTCAGGCAGTACCCTCTCCTACGAGCAGTACTTC	CASSSGSTLSYEQYF
TRBD1	TRBV30	TRBJ1-2	NA	TGTGCCGGAGGGACAGCCTATGGCTACACCTTC	CAGGTAYGYTF
NA	TRBV18	TRBJ1-5	NA	TGTGCCAGCTCACGAGGATTGCAGTCCAATAGCAATCAGCCCCAGCATTTT	CASSRGLQSNSNQPQHF
TRBD1	TRBV4-3	TRBJ1-4	few	TGCGCCAGCAGCCAAGAAGTCCGCGGAGGGGGCCGTGGAAAACTGTTTTTT	CASSQEVRGGGRGKLFF
NA	TRBV5-1	TRBJ2-5	NA	TGCGCCAGCAGCTTGCGAGTAGCGGAGTCACAAGAGACCCAGTACTTC	CASSLRVAESQETQYF
TRBD2	TRBV18	TRBJ2-5	NA	TGTGCCAGCTCACCACCGGGACTAGCTAAAGAGACCCAGTACTTC	CASSPPGLAKETQYF
NA	TRBV6-1	TRBJ1-5	NA	TGTGCCAGCAGTGAATCAGGGGGCAATCAGCCCCAGCATTTT	CASSESGGNQPQHF
TRBD1	TRBV6-5	TRBJ1-2	few	TGTGCCAGCAGTTCCTGGACAGGAAACTATGGCTACACCTTC	CASSSWTGNYGYTF
TRBD2	TRBV2	TRBJ2-7	NA	TGTGCCAGCAGTGAATGGGAGGGGGAGCAGTACTTC	CASSEWEGEQYF
TRBD2	TRBV4-2	TRBJ2-1	NA	TGTGCCAGCAGCCAAGAGGGACTAGATTCCAACAATGAGCAGTTCTTC	CASSQEGLDSNNEQFF